The 13 T cell receptor beta chains below come from one sample, sequenced in a study of OX40 agonist ivuxolimab in advanced cancers. Clones were read by immunoSEQ multiplex PCR, and TCRdb kept only the in-frame ones, dropping some. This sample has tens of thousands of clones; roughly 80% occur once, and the top ten carry 0.95% to 1.5%. Sequences were derived from CD4+ or CD8+ T cells sorted from blood, sampled in a trial of the OX40 agonist ivuxolimab. These receptors all stem from an adult with an advanced solid tumor such as melanoma, head and neck, liver or kidney cancer.

This chain links TRBV10-3 with TRBJ1-6; D is unresolved. This CDR3 region has 13 residues. From germline, CDR1 is ENHRY and CDR2 SYGVKD. V lost 7 bases and J 4 bases, leaving 8 bases between the germline ends. The CDR3 loop is CAITADYNSPLHF. For the CDR3, the DNA is TGTGCCATCACGGCGGATTATAATTCACCCCTCCACTTT.

This chain uses TRBV14 with TRBJ2-2; 7 nucleotides match TRBD1. Trimming took 4 bases from V and 1 from J; bases not matched to a gene: 6. This CDR3 spans 16 amino acids. The germline CDR1 and CDR2 sequences are SGHDN and FVKESK. The CDR3 DNA sequence: TGTGCCAGCAGCCCCCGGACAGGAAGGAACACCGGGGAGCTGTTTTTT. It is translated as CASSPRTGRNTGELFF.

This clone came up a few times. The J gene is TRBJ1-3, the V gene TRBV15; no firm D call. Trimming stripped 0 bases from V and 2 bases from J, with 8 bases between. The germline CDR1 and CDR2 sequences are LNHNV and YYDKDF (reference sequence). There are 15 residues in the CDR3. CDR3 nucleotide sequence: TGTGCCACCAGCAGAGATTTTGGCGCTGGAAACACCATATATTTT. The encoded protein is CATSRDFGAGNTIYF. Together with reference TRBV15 and TRBJ1-3, the CDR3 gives the full variable domain: DAMVIQNPRYQVTQFGKPVTLSCSQTLNHNVMYWYQQKSSQAPKLLFHYYDKDFNNEADTPDNFQSRRPNTSFCFLDIRSPGLGDTAMYLCATSRDFGAGNTIYFGEGSWLTVV.

As concerns this clone: The germline gene is not matched at one end of the junction; a read error may be the cause. This chain connects TRBV7-7 to TRBJ2-1; TRBD1 aligns across 10 bases. This CDR3 has 16 amino acids. Germline assignment: CDR1 SSHAT and CDR2 FNYEAQ (reference sequence). The CDR3 region is CASSLAQDRGYNEQFF. The DNA of the CDR3 is TGTGCTAGCAGCTTAGCGCAGGACAGGGGGTACAATGAGCAGTTCTTC.

This chain uses TRBV6-1 with TRBJ1-6; D may be TRBD1 (6 bases). The germline V gene has CDR1 MNHNS and CDR2 SASEGT. The CDR3 consists of 15 residues. Trimming took off 6 bases at V and 7 bases at J, with 16 bases between the two ends. CDR3 sequence reads: CASSQPSTGNSPLHF. CDR3 DNA: TGTGCCAGCAGCCAACCCTCTACAGGGAATTCACCCCTCCACTTT.

To note about this clone: Other DNA sequences in this specimen translate into the identical CDR3. The chain carries TRBV9 and TRBJ2-3; no clear D gene. The CDR3 is made up of 14 amino acids. Germline V gene sequence: CDR1 SGDLS, CDR2 YYNGEE. Between the trimmed V and J ends, which lost 0 bases and 2 bases, there was a span of 7 bases. CDR3 nucleotides: TGTGCCAGCAGCGTAGGTGGTGTCACAGATACGCAGTATTTT. It translates to CASSVGGVTDTQYF.

This clone was seen more than once but under ten times. This CDR3 is also generated by other DNA sequences in the sample. This chain joins TRBV11-2 and TRBJ1-1; no clear D gene. Trimming left V 1 base short and J 1 base short, with 7 bases between. The CDR3 length is 14 residues. From germline, CDR1 is SGHAT and CDR2 FQNNGV. CDR3 sequence reads: CASSLAGQNTEAFF. CDR3 coding DNA: TGTGCCAGCAGCTTAGCCGGGCAGAACACTGAAGCTTTCTTT.

The chain links TRBV7-9 to TRBJ2-5, with D hard to call. The CDR3 covers 15 residues. V was trimmed by 1 base and J by 0 bases, leaving 9 bases between them. CDR1 and CDR2 from the germline V gene are SEHNR and FQNEAQ (reference sequence). CDR3 DNA sequence: TGTGCCAGCAGCTTAGTCCCGGGTTACCAAGAGACCCAGTACTTC. Its protein product is CASSLVPGYQETQYF.

The chain couples TRBV7-2 to TRBJ2-5, with TRBD1 as a possible D gene (6 bases). Germline V CDR1 and CDR2: SGHTA, FQGNSA. The CDR3 has 15 residues. Deletions cut 1 base from V and 5 bases from J, with 14 bases between. The CDR3 coding sequence is TGTGCCAGCAGCTTAGGGGGGCCCTATGGGGAGACCCAGTACTTC. Its translation is CASSLGGPYGETQYF.

The rearrangement uses TRBV29-1 and TRBJ2-7, with a weak D call TRBD2 (6 bases). The CDR3 has 13 residues. V was pared by 8 bases and J by 6 bases, with 20 bases between. From germline, CDR1 is SQVTM and CDR2 ANQGSEA. The CDR3 reads CSTVAAPAGEQYF. The CDR3 DNA follows: TGCAGCACCGTAGCGGCGCCAGCCGGCGAGCAGTACTTC.

The gene calls are TRBV27 and TRBJ2-5; TRBD1 agrees at 8 bases. J was trimmed by 0 bases and V by 5 bases; bases with no gene match: 11. There are 17 residues in the CDR3. CDR1 MNHEY and CDR2 SMNVEV come from the germline V gene (reference sequence). The CDR3: CASSPQRRTGNQETQYF. In DNA, the CDR3 is TGTGCCAGCAGTCCCCAGAGGAGGACAGGGAACCAAGAGACCCAGTACTTC.

V and J are TRBV5-1 and TRBJ2-1; 8 bases fit TRBD2. The germline V gene has CDR1 SGHRS and CDR2 YFSETQ. V trimming: 0 bases; J trimming: 9 bases; junction bases outside the gene matches: 8. This CDR3 is built from 15 residues. The CDR3 DNA follows: TGCGCCAGCAGCTTGGTTGCGGGGGGTACAAGTGAGCAGTTCTTC. Translating it yields CASSLVAGGTSEQFF.

V usage is TRBV5-1 and J usage is TRBJ1-6; D ambiguous. The CDR3 spans 15 residues. Germline CDR1 is SGHRS and CDR2 is YFSETQ. Trimming shortened V by 0 bases and J by 4 bases, and 8 bases separated the two germline ends. CDR3 residues: CASSLGGRYNSPLHF. The CDR3 DNA follows: TGCGCCAGCAGCTTGGGAGGCCGGTATAATTCACCCCTCCACTTT. Combining the CDR3 with reference TRBV5-1 and TRBJ1-6 gives the whole variable domain KAGVTQTPRYLIKTRGQQVTLSCSPISGHRSVSWYQQTPGQGLQFLFEYFSETQRNKGNFPGRFSGRQFSNSRSEMNVSTLELGDSALYLCASSLGGRYNSPLHFGNGTRLTVT.